The 6 T cell receptor beta chains below come from one sample, sequenced in a study of naive and memory T cell subsets. The SP2 primer and nested alpha and beta constant region primers amplified ligated cDNA in four rounds. MiXCR, run by TCRdb on the 5' RACE reads, gives a single entry per CDR3 protein. The table records more than 55,000 distinct CDR3 sequences, over 6% of them present only once. A UMI-containing oligonucleotide was joined by 3' ligation to the TCR cDNA template. Receptors originate from a female donor in good health.

This clonotype has a count of ten or more. The chain uses TRBV7-2 and TRBJ2-3; D possibly corresponds to TRBD2 (6 bases). CDR3 size: 13 residues. Germline V lookup: CDR1 SGHTA, CDR2 FQGNSA. Trimming pared 0 bases from V and 11 bases from J, leaving 12 bases between. The CDR3 DNA sequence: TGTGCCAGCAGCTTAGCGCGGGATTCAAAGCAGTATTTT. It encodes CASSLARDSKQYF. The full variable domain, with the rest looked up from reference TRBV7-2 and TRBJ2-3, is GAGVSQSPSNKVTEKGKDVELRCDPISGHTALYWYRQSLGQGLEFLIYFQGNSAPDKSGLPSDRFSAERTGGSVSTLTIQRTQQEDSAVYLCASSLARDSKQYFGPGTRLTVL.

The sample holds many counts of this clonotype. V and J are TRBV5-1 and TRBJ1-1, with D possibly TRBD1 on 5 matching bases. Trimming removed 4 bases from V and 6 bases from J, with 10 bases in between. The germline CDR1 and CDR2 sequences are SGHRS and YFSETQ. This CDR3 is built from 12 residues. The CDR3 loop reads CASSIQGSEAFF. The CDR3 DNA reads TGCGCCAGCAGCATCCAGGGTTCTGAAGCTTTCTTT.

The chain has TRBV5-5 and TRBJ1-2; D gene unclear. The CDR3 has 11 amino acids. Germline V gene lookup returns CDR1 SGHKS and CDR2 YYEKEE (reference sequence). The germline V and J ends were trimmed by 3 bases and 6 bases, with 6 bases remaining between them. The CDR3 region is CASSSFHGYTF. The CDR3 nucleotides read TGTGCCAGCAGCTCGTTCCATGGCTACACCTTC. The whole variable domain, filled in from reference TRBV5-5 and TRBJ1-2, reads DAGVTQSPTHLIKTRGQQVTLRCSPISGHKSVSWYQQVLGQGPQFIFQYYEKEERGRGNFPDRFSARQFPNYSSELNVNALLLGDSALYLCASSSFHGYTFGSGTRLTVV.

In its sample, this clonotype was seen a few times. V and J are TRBV2 and TRBJ2-4; 7 bases map to TRBD1. J lost 6 bases, V lost 7 bases, and 3 bases had no gene match. The CDR3 is made up of 12 amino acids. Germline assignment: CDR1 SNHLY and CDR2 FYNNEI. The DNA for the CDR3 is TGTGCCAGCAACCGGGACAGAAACATTCAGTACTTC. Residues: CASNRDRNIQYF.

This clonotype has a handful of counts. The chain links TRBV20-1 to TRBJ1-2; TRBD1 is a possible D gene (5 bases). The germline V gene encodes CDR1 DFQATT and CDR2 SNEGSKA (reference sequence). The length of the CDR3 is 15 residues. Trimming cost V 0 bases and J 12 bases, with 23 bases left between them. Here the CDR3 reads CSARDQGRLLSGDTF. DNA for the CDR3: TGCAGTGCTAGAGATCAGGGCAGGTTACTATCCGGCGACACCTTC.

This clonotype was counted ten times or more. The chain is built from TRBV5-6 and TRBJ2-3; D possibly corresponds to TRBD2 (6 bases). This CDR3 has 17 residues. V gave up 5 bases and J gave up 6 bases, with 25 bases separating them. CDR1 is SGHDT and CDR2 is YYEEEE in the germline V gene. The CDR3 sequence: CASRQSVRGLKRDTQYF. The CDR3 DNA sequence: TGTGCCAGCAGACAATCAGTTCGGGGGTTAAAAAGGGATACGCAGTATTTT. Full variable domain (missing parts from reference TRBV5-6 and TRBJ2-3): DAGVTQSPTHLIKTRGQQVTLRCSPKSGHDTVSWYQQALGQGPQFIFQYYEEEERQRGNFPDRFSGHQFPNYSSELNVNALLLGDSALYLCASRQSVRGLKRDTQYFGPGTRLTVL.